The 20 T cell receptor beta chains presented below share a single source sample, sequenced in a study of shared clonotypes between healthy human individuals. Assay used: immunoSEQ multiplex PCR; TCRdb lists only in-frame clones, some missing. The sample contains approximately 440,000 clones, about 74% of which appear only once. The sequencing sample was made of PBMCs. These receptors were obtained from a woman in her forties in good health. Some clones in this sample may be carry-over from other donors' samples.

This chain connects TRBV10-3 to TRBJ2-3; D uncertain. Trimming shortened V by 11 bases and J by 2 bases, and 17 bases separated the two germline ends. The CDR3 loop spans 14 amino acids. Germline V CDR1 and CDR2: ENHRY, SYGVKD. CDR3 DNA sequence: TGTGCCCCCTGGTCCTTGGGGAACACAGATACGCAGTATTTT. Amino acid sequence: CAPWSLGNTDTQYF.

This clone was seen more than once but under ten times. CDR3 in amino acids: CASSLMGLNTGELFF. Written as DNA, the CDR3 is TGTGCCAGCTCACTTATGGGGCTGAACACCGGGGAGCTGTTTTTT. This chain joins TRBV18 and TRBJ2-2; a possible D gene is TRBD1 (5 bases). This CDR3 region has 15 residues. V was cut by 4 bases and J by 1 base, with 10 bases left in between. Germline assignment: CDR1 KGHSH and CDR2 LQKENI.

The rearrangement joins TRBV28 to TRBJ2-7, with TRBD1 matching over 8 bases. J lost 4 bases, V lost 3 bases, and 11 bases had no gene match. The CDR3 consists of 16 residues. The germline V gene encodes CDR1 MDHEN and CDR2 SYDVKM. Here the CDR3 DNA reads TGTGCCAGCAGTTTTCTCTCTGCTCAGGGGGCATACGAGCAGTACTTC. Amino acids: CASSFLSAQGAYEQYF.

Of note for this clone: This may be a read error, as it is one base from a much larger clone. The chain uses TRBV28 and TRBJ1-5, with 7 bases lining up with TRBD1. CDR3 length equals 15 residues. V shed 5 bases and J 9 bases; nucleotides not matched to a gene: 13. The germline V gene has CDR1 MDHEN and CDR2 SYDVKM. The chain's CDR3 is CASSPRRQGDRPQHF. The CDR3 coding sequence is TGTGCCAGCAGTCCCCGACGACAGGGCGATCGGCCCCAGCATTTT.

The chain combines TRBV18 with TRBJ2-7; TRBD1 matches 7 bases. Germline V lookup: CDR1 KGHSH, CDR2 LQKENI. CDR3 size: 16 residues. Germline trimming cut 6 bases from V and 0 bases from J; bases unmatched to any gene: 11. The CDR3 nucleotides are TGTGCCAGCTCTTCCGACCGGACAGGCCGCTCCTACGAGCAGTACTTC. Translating it yields CASSSDRTGRSYEQYF.

This clone was observed a handful of times. The chain has TRBV9 and TRBJ2-1, with 11 bases fitting TRBD2. Unmatched junction bases numbered 6, after V lost 5 bases and J lost 5 bases. The CDR3 length is 15 residues. The germline V gene has CDR1 SGDLS and CDR2 YYNGEE. The CDR3 sequence: CASSRLAGLNNEQFF. In DNA, the CDR3 is TGTGCCAGCAGTCGACTAGCGGGATTAAACAATGAGCAGTTCTTC.

The chain is built from TRBV19 and TRBJ1-2, with 8 bases identical to TRBD1. The germline V gene has CDR1 LNHDA and CDR2 SQIVND (reference sequence). J lost 7 bases, V lost 4 bases, and 8 bases had no gene match. The CDR3 is made up of 14 amino acids. Written as DNA, the CDR3 is TGTGCCAGTAGTAAGGACAGGGAGGCTTTTGGCTACACCTTC. Encoded protein: CASSKDREAFGYTF. Using reference TRBV19 and TRBJ1-2 for the parts outside the CDR3, the full variable domain is DGGITQSPKYLFRKEGQNVTLSCEQNLNHDAMYWYRQDPGQGLRLIYYSQIVNDFQKGDIAEGYSVSREKKESFPLTVTSAQKNPTAFYLCASSKDREAFGYTFGSGTRLTVV.

The CDR3 DNA is TGTGCCAGCAGGCAGGTGAACAACCGCTACGAGCAGTACTTC. Residues: CASRQVNNRYEQYF. This chain connects TRBV28 to TRBJ2-5; no firm D call. The DNA end is more similar to TRBJ2-7, so the J call may be wrong. This CDR3 is built from 14 residues. Germline V CDR1 and CDR2: MDHEN, SYDVKM.

This clone was picked up many times. This chain uses TRBV2 with TRBJ2-7; D remains unclear. V was clipped by 2 bases and J by 2 bases, with 7 bases between them. The germline CDR1 and CDR2 sequences are SNHLY and FYNNEI. This CDR3 spans 13 amino acids. CDR3 loop: CASSEQVTYEQYF. DNA of the CDR3: TGTGCCAGCAGTGAACAGGTTACCTACGAGCAGTACTTC.

The chain is built from TRBV27 and TRBJ1-4; 7 bases are a match to TRBD1. The CDR3 extends over 14 amino acids. Germline CDR1 is MNHEY and CDR2 is SMNVEV (reference sequence). The V segment lost 8 bases and the J segment 7 bases; nucleotides outside the gene matches: 10. The CDR3 protein is CASGGKGAPEKLFF. The CDR3, as DNA: TGTGCCAGCGGGGGGAAGGGGGCGCCTGAAAAACTGTTTTTT.

The chain is built from TRBV2 and TRBJ1-2; D remains ambiguous. The V and J ends lost 2 bases and 4 bases respectively, with 14 bases between them. Germline V gene lookup returns CDR1 SNHLY and CDR2 FYNNEI. The CDR3 extends over 15 amino acids. CDR3 DNA sequence: TGTGCCAGCAGTGAATTGGGCAGGCCGAGCTATGGCTACACCTTC. The encoded protein is CASSELGRPSYGYTF.

V usage is TRBV29-1 and J usage is TRBJ2-5; D not certain. The CDR3 extends over 12 amino acids. The ends were cut back, 7 bases at V and 2 bases at J, with 11 bases in the middle. CDR1 is SQVTM and CDR2 is ANQGSEA in the germline V gene. CDR3: CSGGPTQETQYF. The CDR3 DNA reads as TGCAGCGGTGGACCAACACAAGAGACCCAGTACTTC.

The chain has TRBV28 and TRBJ2-1; 8 nucleotides agree with TRBD2. CDR3 size: 14 residues. With V trimmed by 6 bases and J by 0 bases, 1 base remained unmatched. Germline V lookup: CDR1 MDHEN, CDR2 SYDVKM. The CDR3 DNA sequence: TGTGCCAGCAGACTAGCGGCCTCCTACAATGAGCAGTTCTTC. Amino acids: CASRLAASYNEQFF.

The genes are TRBV2 and TRBJ1-1; no reliable D call. Between the trimmed V and J ends, which lost 6 bases and 3 bases, there was a span of 8 bases. The CDR3 is 12 residues long. The germline V gene has CDR1 SNHLY and CDR2 FYNNEI. This chain's CDR3 is CASRTSYTEAFF. CDR3 coding DNA: TGTGCCAGCAGGACAAGCTACACTGAAGCTTTCTTT.

V usage is TRBV6-4 and J usage is TRBJ2-7; the D gene is possibly TRBD1 (6 bases). CDR3 length equals 14 residues. Germline V lookup: CDR1 MRHNA, CDR2 SNTAGT. V was clipped by 5 bases and J by 1 base, with 12 bases between them. CDR3 region: CASSPDRTSYEQYF. CDR3 DNA sequence: TGTGCCAGCAGTCCCGACAGGACGTCCTACGAGCAGTACTTC.

A note on this clone: A far bigger clonotype differs at one base, so this is likely a read error. CDR3 in amino acids: CTSSRHRGSEQFF. In nucleotides, the CDR3 is TGTACCAGCAGTCGCCACAGGGGCAGTGAGCAGTTCTTC. The gene calls are TRBV28 and TRBJ2-1, with 7 positions matching TRBD1. Germline V gene sequence: CDR1 MDHEN, CDR2 SYDVKM. This CDR3 has 13 amino acids.

The CDR3 DNA sequence: TGTGCCAGCCGGACACCGAACACTGAAGCTTTCTTT. Translated, it gives CASRTPNTEAFF. J is TRBJ1-1 and V is TRBV7-2; D perhaps matches TRBD1 (5 bases). The V gene lost 8 bases and the J gene lost 1 base, with 8 bases spanning the gap. The CDR3 extends over 12 amino acids. Germline V lookup: CDR1 SGHTA, CDR2 FQGNSA.

V usage is TRBV7-9 and J usage is TRBJ1-1; no clear D gene. The ends were cut back, 4 bases at V and 1 base at J, with 10 bases in the middle. The CDR3 consists of 14 residues. The germline V gene encodes CDR1 SEHNR and CDR2 FQNEAQ (reference sequence). The CDR3 nucleotides are TGTGCCAGCAGCTGGCCACAGAGGAACACTGAAGCTTTCTTT. It specifies CASSWPQRNTEAFF.

The genes are TRBV5-1 and TRBJ1-1; 10 bases are a match to TRBD1. The CDR3 runs to 14 residues. Trimming cost V 2 bases and J 3 bases; bases outside gene matches: 1. The germline gives CDR1 SGHRS, CDR2 YFSETQ. CDR3 residues: CASSFGTGDTEAFF. The CDR3 coding sequence is TGCGCCAGCAGCTTCGGGACAGGGGACACTGAAGCTTTCTTT.

This clone was seen a few times. The J gene is TRBJ1-1, the V gene TRBV6-1; D remains ambiguous. Germline assignment: CDR1 MNHNS and CDR2 SASEGT. The V end was cut by 7 bases, the J end by 12 bases, with 18 bases between. The CDR3 covers 12 residues. The CDR3 DNA reads as TGTGCCAGCATAGGATTTGGAGAGCTTACTTTCTTT. As protein: CASIGFGELTFF.